This T cell receptor beta chain was observed in a study of low-dose radiotherapy and immunotherapy resistance in tumors. Study overall: Ipilimumab 1 mg/kg every six weeks, together with nivolumab 240 mg every two weeks, was given intravenously to patients.

This clonotype has a count of ten or more. Time point described: before trial treatment. Eligible patients had advanced solid tumors lacking tumor-infiltrating lymphocytes. Covering alpha and beta chains, TRAV- and TRBV-specific primers were used for the first-strand cDNA. TCRs were amplified for 15 to 20 PCR cycles with a constant-region primer and V-primer adapter. TCRdb ran MiXCR on the reads and lists one entry per CDR3 protein. This sample has approximately 70,000 distinct CDR3 sequences, with around 32% found just once. V dropped 5 bases and J dropped 7 bases, with 9 bases sitting between them. The length of the CDR3 is 13 residues. Germline V gene lookup returns CDR1 SNHLY and CDR2 FYNNEI.

Sequencing used PBMCs, obtained before treatment. The rearrangement joins TRBV2 to TRBJ1-6; no firm D call. The sequence was obtained from a female donor with ovarian cancer. The CDR3 DNA reads as TGTGCCAGCAGTCCAATGGGGAATTCACCCCTCCACTTT. Translating gives CASSPMGNSPLHF. Full variable domain (remainder filled in from reference TRBV2 and TRBJ1-6): EPEVTQTPSHQVTQMGQEVILRCVPISNHLYFYWYRQILGQKVEFLVSFYNNEISEKSEIFDDQFSVERPDGSNFTLKIRSTKLEDSAMYFCASSPMGNSPLHFGNGTRLTVT.